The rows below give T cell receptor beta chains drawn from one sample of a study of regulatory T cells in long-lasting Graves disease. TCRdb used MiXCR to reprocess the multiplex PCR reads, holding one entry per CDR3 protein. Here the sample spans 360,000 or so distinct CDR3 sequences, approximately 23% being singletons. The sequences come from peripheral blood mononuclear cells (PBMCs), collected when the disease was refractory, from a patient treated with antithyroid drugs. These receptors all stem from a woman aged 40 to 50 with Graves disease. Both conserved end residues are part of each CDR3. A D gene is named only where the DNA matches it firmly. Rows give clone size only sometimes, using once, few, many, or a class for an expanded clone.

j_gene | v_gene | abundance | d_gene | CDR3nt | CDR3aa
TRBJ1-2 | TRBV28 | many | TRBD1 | TGTGCCAGCAGTTTATATTTTGGACAGGGGAACTATGGCTACACCTTC | CASSLYFGQGNYGYTF
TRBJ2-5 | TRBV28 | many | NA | TGTGCCAGCAGCCCGGCACTCGCTCCGGAGACCCAGTACTTC | CASSPALAPETQYF
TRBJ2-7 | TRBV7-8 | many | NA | TGTGCCAGCAGCTTAGAAGCCGTCCCCTACGAGCAGTACTTC | CASSLEAVPYEQYF
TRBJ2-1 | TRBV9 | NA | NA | TGTGCCAGCAGCGTGGCCAGTGAGAATGAGCAGTTCTTC | CASSVASENEQFF
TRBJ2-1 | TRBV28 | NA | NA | TGTGCCAGCGGAGGACTACCTCTCTCCTACAATGAGCAGTTCTTC | CASGGLPLSYNEQFF
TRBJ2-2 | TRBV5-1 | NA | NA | TGCGCCAGCAGCGTAGACCCAGGGAGGCGTCCCACCGGGGAGCTGTTTTTT | CASSVDPGRRPTGELFF
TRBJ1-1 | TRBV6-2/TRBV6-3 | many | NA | TGTGCCAGCACCCAATCGGAGTACACTGAAGCTTTCTTT | CASTQSEYTEAFF
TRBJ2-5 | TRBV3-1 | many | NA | TGTGCCAGTAATTCGGGGAGGATGCAAGAGACCCAGTACTTC | CASNSGRMQETQYF
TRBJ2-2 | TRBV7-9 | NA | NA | TGTGCCAGCAGCCTAATGAGTGGCTCGGACGGGGAGCTGTTTTTT | CASSLMSGSDGELFF
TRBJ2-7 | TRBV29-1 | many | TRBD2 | TGCAGCATAGGACTAGCGAGGTCGACCAACTACGAGCAGTACTTC | CSIGLARSTNYEQYF
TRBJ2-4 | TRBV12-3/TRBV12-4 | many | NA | TGTGCCAGCAGTTTACAGGACAGAAACATTCAGTACTTC | CASSLQDRNIQYF
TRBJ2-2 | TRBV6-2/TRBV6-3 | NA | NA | TGTGCCAGCAGTTACCGGGGGACACTTGGCGGGGAGCTGTTTTTT | CASSYRGTLGGELFF
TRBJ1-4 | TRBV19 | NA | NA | TGTGCCACTCAAAGGTCGATCGGAGAAAAACTGTTTTTT | CATQRSIGEKLFF
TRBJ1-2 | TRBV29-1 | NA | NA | TGCAGCGTTGAGTCGCCTGAGGGCTACACCTTC | CSVESPEGYTF
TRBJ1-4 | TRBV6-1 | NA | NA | TGTGCCAGCAGCTTGGAGCGGTTTAATGAAAAACTGTTTTTT | CASSLERFNEKLFF
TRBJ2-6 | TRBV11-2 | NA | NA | TGTGCCAGCAGCTTAGGTTGGGCGGGAGGGGCCAACGTCCTGACTTTC | CASSLGWAGGANVLTF
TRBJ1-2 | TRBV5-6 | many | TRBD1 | TGTGCCAGCAGCTTCTCCGGGACAGGGATGGTCTATGGCTACACCTTC | CASSFSGTGMVYGYTF
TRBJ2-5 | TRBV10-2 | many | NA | TGCGCCACCCGACTCGCGGGGAAAGAGACCCAGTACTTC | CATRLAGKETQYF
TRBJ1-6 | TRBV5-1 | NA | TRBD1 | TGCGCCAGCAGCGGGACAGGGCTTTCACCCCTCCACTTT | CASSGTGLSPLHF
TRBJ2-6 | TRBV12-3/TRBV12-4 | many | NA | TGTGCCAGCAGGCCTGATTACTCTGGGGCCAACGTCCTGACTTTC | CASRPDYSGANVLTF
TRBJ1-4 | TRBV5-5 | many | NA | TGTGCCAGCAGCCCTCTCCCGAGAGAAAAACTGTTTTTT | CASSPLPREKLFF
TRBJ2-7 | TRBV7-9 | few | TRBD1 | TGTGCCAGCACCCCGACAGGGGGTACCTACGAGCAGTACTTC | CASTPTGGTYEQYF
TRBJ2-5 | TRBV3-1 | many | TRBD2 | TGTGCCAGCAGCCAAGAGGCTAGCGGTTCGGAGACCCAGTACTTC | CASSQEASGSETQYF
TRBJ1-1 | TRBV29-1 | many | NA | TGCAGCGTTGAAGTTACAGGGACACCGAACACTGAAGCTTTCTTT | CSVEVTGTPNTEAFF
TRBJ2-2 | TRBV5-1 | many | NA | TGTGCCAGCAGTTTGACGAGCGGCAACACCGGGGAGCTGTTTTTT | CASSLTSGNTGELFF
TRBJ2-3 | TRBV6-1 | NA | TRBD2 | TGTGCCAGCAGTCGGGGACTAGCGGGCCGTCGTAGCACAGATACGCAGTATTTT | CASSRGLAGRRSTDTQYF
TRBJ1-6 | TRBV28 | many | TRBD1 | TGTGCCAGCAGTTCTGGACAGGGTAGAAGCTCCTATAATTCACCCCTCCACTTT | CASSSGQGRSSYNSPLHF
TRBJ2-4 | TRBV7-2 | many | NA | TGTGCCAGCACCGGGGGCGGGGGCGTCAAAAACATTCAGTACTTC | CASTGGGGVKNIQYF
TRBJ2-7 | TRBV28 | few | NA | TGTGCCAGCAGTTTAGCGGCTGTTAGAGCGGAGTACTTC | CASSLAAVRAEYF
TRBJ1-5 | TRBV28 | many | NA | TGTGCCAGCAGTCCTCTCCCCCGGGGAGTTCAGCATTTT | CASSPLPRGVQHF
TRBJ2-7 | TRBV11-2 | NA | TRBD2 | TGTGCCAGCAGCTCCCTAGCGGGGGCCTATCACGAGCAGTACTTC | CASSSLAGAYHEQYF
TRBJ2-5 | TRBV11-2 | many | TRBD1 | TGTGCCAGCAGCTTAGTCCAGACAGGGTTGGGCGAGACCCAGTACTTC | CASSLVQTGLGETQYF
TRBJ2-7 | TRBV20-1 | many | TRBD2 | TGCAGTGCTCGATACCGGAGCGGGAGATGGCACGAGCAGTACTTC | CSARYRSGRWHEQYF
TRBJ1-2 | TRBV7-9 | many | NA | TGTGCCAGCAGCACATCAAAGGGGGGCGACTATGGCTACACCTTC | CASSTSKGGDYGYTF
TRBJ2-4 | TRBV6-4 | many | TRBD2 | TGTGCCAGCAGTGACTCAGCGGGAGAGGCGAACATTCAGTACTTC | CASSDSAGEANIQYF
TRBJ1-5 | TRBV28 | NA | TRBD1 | TGTGCCAGCAGTTTTCAACCGGGACAGGGATCTTTTTGGAATCAGCCCCAGCATTTT | CASSFQPGQGSFWNQPQHF
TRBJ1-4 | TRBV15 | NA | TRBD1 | TGTGCCACCACCAGTCCCGGAGGGACAGGGGATGAAAAACTGTTTTTT | CATTSPGGTGDEKLFF
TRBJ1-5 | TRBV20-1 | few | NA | TGCAGTGCTAGAGAGGAGGGGGGGGCCCGCCAGCCCCAGCATTTT | CSAREEGGARQPQHF
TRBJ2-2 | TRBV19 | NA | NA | TGTGCCAGTAGTATGGGCCGACAGGTTATCGGGGAGCTGTTTTTT | CASSMGRQVIGELFF
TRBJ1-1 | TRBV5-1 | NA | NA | TGCGCCAGCAGCTTGCGGCCTGAGGGGGACACTGAAGCTTTCTTT | CASSLRPEGDTEAFF
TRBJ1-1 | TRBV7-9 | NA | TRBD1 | TGTGCCAGCAGCGACGAAAACAGGGGGCCGGGAGGGAACACTGAAGCTTTCTTT | CASSDENRGPGGNTEAFF
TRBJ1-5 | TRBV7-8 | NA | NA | TGTGCCAGCAGTTACAGGCTTTATCAGCCCCAGCATTTT | CASSYRLYQPQHF
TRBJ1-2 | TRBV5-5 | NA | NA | TGTGCCAGCAAACCCTCGGAGGGTAGCTATGGCTACACCTTC | CASKPSEGSYGYTF
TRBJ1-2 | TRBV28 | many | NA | TGTGCCAGCAGGCCCTTCGGGGGGCTTCGGGGCTACACCTTC | CASRPFGGLRGYTF
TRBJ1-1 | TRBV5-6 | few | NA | TGTGCCAGCAGCTTGGTGTGGCGGATGAACACTGAAGCTTTCTTT | CASSLVWRMNTEAFF
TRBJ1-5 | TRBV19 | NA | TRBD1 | TGTGCCAGTAGCGACAGGGAGGGAGATTGGCCCCAGCATTTT | CASSDREGDWPQHF
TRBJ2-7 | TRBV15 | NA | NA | TGTGCCACCAGCAGATACTCGGACAGAGACTACGAGCAGTACTTC | CATSRYSDRDYEQYF
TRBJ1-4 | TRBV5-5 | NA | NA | TGTGCCAGCAGCTTGGAGGCAGGGGCGGCTAATGAAAAACTGTTTTTT | CASSLEAGAANEKLFF
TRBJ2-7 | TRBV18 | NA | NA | TGTGCCAGCTCACCCATTGGAGTTAACGAGCAGTACTTC | CASSPIGVNEQYF
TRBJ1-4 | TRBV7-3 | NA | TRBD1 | TGTGCCAGCAGCCCCCGGGTAGGGGGCGATGAAAAACTGTTTTTT | CASSPRVGGDEKLFF
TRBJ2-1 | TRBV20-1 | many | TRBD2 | TGCAGTGCTAGAGATAAGGGACTAGCGGGCCGATACAATGAGCAGTTCTTC | CSARDKGLAGRYNEQFF